This T cell receptor beta chain is from a study of T-cell reconstitution after alpha-beta-depleted transplantation in children. Per the germline V gene, CDR1 is SGHRS and CDR2 is YFSETQ. The CDR3 totals 17 residues. A remark on this clonotype: The antigen is not known. One end of the junction fails to match germline, which may point to a read error.

Unique molecular identifiers featured in how the TCRbeta library was prepared. TCRdb reanalysed the PCR reads using MiXCR and keeps one entry per CDR3 protein. This table has around 190,000 distinct CDR3 sequences, approximately 6.3% appearing once. General observations from the study: High day-60 TCRbeta diversity in some patients came from surviving recipient T cells and thymic progenitors.

The rearrangement uses TRBV5-1 and TRBJ2-6, with a possible D match to TRBD1 (5 bases). Sequencing used PBMCs, obtained before TCRalphabeta/CD19-depleted stem cell transplant. This TCR came from a boy aged 2 to 10 with acute lymphoblastic leukemia, due to receive a stem cell transplant. DNA for the CDR3: TGCGCCAGCAGCTTGGGGACATTTCCGTCTGGGGCCAACATCCTGACTTTC. Its protein product is CASSLGTFPSGANILTF.